This T cell receptor (beta chain) came from a study of blood T cell repertoires in COVID-19 (dated by TCRdb to about 2020). Describing the broader study: Collaborator samples came from the United States, Italy and Spain and covered acute and convalescent phases of COVID-19. Nearly every sample came with metadata listing a de-identified subject ID, COVID-19 status, age in years and sex. The prospective study material was composed of cDNA or gDNA derived from T cells, B-cell-depleted T cells, or PBMCs. Samples were obtained from the ongoing ImmuneRACE study (first 160 participants) and from some 1,300 subjects provided by 6 global collaborators. The repertoires were made available in a free public database intended to serve as a resource for research on the immune response to SARS-CoV-2. Subjects who had been exposed to COVID-19, were actively infected with it, or had recovered from it provided the deeply sampled blood TCRbeta repertoires that made up the dataset. HLA class I and class II types, where available, came from metadata supplied by the sample provider rather than from assay-based typing. General conclusions and limits of the study: How much clinical and demographic metadata was included differed by source and by participant, and the metadata was provided uncurated.

Each collaborating institution followed its own protocols to collect whole blood in K2EDTA tubes. For TCRbeta analysis, collaborators shipped samples in one of three forms: frozen whole blood, isolated PBMCs, or DNA extracted from either of those sample types. This clone was picked up one time. It lacks a known antigen. No much larger clone exists at a distance of one base, and base qualities are not known. The immunoSEQ Assay, a bias-controlled multiplex PCR, was used to amplify TCRbeta CDR3 regions from genomic DNA. In the authors' own workflow: The number of nucleated cells in each sample was estimated by amplification of reference gene primers within the assay. Sequence reads were collapsed and filtered to measure the absolute abundance of every unique TCRbeta CDR3 rearrangement. For each sample, productive Simpson clonality was calculated by taking the square root of Simpson's diversity index across productive rearrangements. The source is immuneACCESS, and TCRdb retained only in-frame sequences with V and J called. Part of the clones is not carried over; for the studies checked, unresolved V genes explain less than half of this, and the remainder is unexplained. D and trimming come from the DNA, and the V and J calls and clone size come from that table. The sample profile shows hundreds of thousands of clones; 70% to 90% of them were found once. The ten largest clones capture roughly 3.1% of the sample.

The CDR3 sequence holds 14 residues, the cysteine and phenylalanine included. Solely the CDR3 DNA is kept, with 42 bases framed from the first base. The germline V gene (reference sequence) supplies CDR1 LGHDT and CDR2 YNNKEL. The junction shows trimming of 2 bases on V and 4 bases on J, plus 9 bases between the germline ends. The receptor was isolated from a human donor in a cohort sampled during active COVID-19. Sequenced material: peripheral blood. The sequence links TRBV3-1 (or the pseudogene TRBV3-2) to TRBJ1-5; no confident D gene assignment can be made. Read as DNA, the sequence is TGTGCCAGCAGCCAAACCCAGGATAATCAGCCCCAGCATTTT. It codes for CASSQTQDNQPQHF.